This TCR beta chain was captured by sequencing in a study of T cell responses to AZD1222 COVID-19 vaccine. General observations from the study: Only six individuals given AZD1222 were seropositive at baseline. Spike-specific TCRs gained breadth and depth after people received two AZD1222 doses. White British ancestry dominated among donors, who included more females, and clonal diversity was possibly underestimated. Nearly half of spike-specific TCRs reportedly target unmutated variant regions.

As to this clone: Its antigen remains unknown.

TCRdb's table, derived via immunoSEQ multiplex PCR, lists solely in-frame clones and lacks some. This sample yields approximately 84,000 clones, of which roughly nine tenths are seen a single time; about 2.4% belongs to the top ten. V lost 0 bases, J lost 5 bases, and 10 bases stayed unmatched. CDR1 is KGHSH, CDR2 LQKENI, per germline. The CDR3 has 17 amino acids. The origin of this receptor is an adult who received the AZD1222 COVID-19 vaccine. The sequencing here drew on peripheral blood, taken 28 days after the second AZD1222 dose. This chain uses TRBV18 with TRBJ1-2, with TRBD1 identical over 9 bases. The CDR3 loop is CASSPPLQGAQGYGYTF. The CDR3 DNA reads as TGTGCCAGCTCACCACCGTTACAGGGGGCGCAGGGATATGGCTACACCTTC.